These T cell receptor beta chains were read from a single sample in a study of vaccination and CD4 T cells after COVID-19. These receptors lack a known antigen. TCRdb used MiXCR to reprocess the PCR reads, holding one entry per CDR3 protein. The sample shows about 11,000 distinct CDR3 sequences, around 64% of them seen only once. Sequencing used CD4+ T cells from blood, cultured in vitro. The receptors derive from a human donor who had recovered from COVID-19. Each CDR3 is given with its conserved first and last residue. A D gene is named only where the DNA matches it firmly. Some rows mark clone size as missing; the rest say once, few, many or name a class of expanded clone.

j_call: TRBJ2-7; clone_size: NA; d_call: NA; v_call: TRBV7-8; cdr3_nt: TGTGCCAGCAGTTTGGGGCGGAAGGGGAGAGACGAGCAGTACTTC; cdr3_aa: CASSLGRKGRDEQYF
j_call: TRBJ1-1; clone_size: few; d_call: NA; v_call: TRBV2; cdr3_nt: TGTGCCAGCAGTGAAGGGATAGGGTCATGGACTGAAGCTTTCTTT; cdr3_aa: CASSEGIGSWTEAFF
j_call: TRBJ1-5; clone_size: NA; d_call: TRBD1; v_call: TRBV7-2; cdr3_nt: TGTGCCAGCAGCGAGGGACAGCCCAATCAGCCCCAGCATTTT; cdr3_aa: CASSEGQPNQPQHF
j_call: TRBJ1-2; clone_size: NA; d_call: NA; v_call: TRBV19; cdr3_nt: TGTGCCAGTAGTATGGGGGCTTGGGACTATGGCTACACCTTC; cdr3_aa: CASSMGAWDYGYTF
j_call: TRBJ2-2; clone_size: few; d_call: TRBD2; v_call: TRBV20-1; cdr3_nt: TGCAGTGCTATTGGACGGGAGGGGTACACCGGGGAGCTGTTTTTT; cdr3_aa: CSAIGREGYTGELFF
j_call: TRBJ2-3; clone_size: NA; d_call: TRBD2; v_call: TRBV19; cdr3_nt: TGTGCCAGTAGTATAGGCACCGGGAGGCGCACAGATACGCAGTATTTT; cdr3_aa: CASSIGTGRRTDTQYF
j_call: TRBJ2-1; clone_size: few; d_call: TRBD2; v_call: TRBV6-2/TRBV6-3; cdr3_nt: TGTGCCAGCAGTTACGCTAGCGGGAGCGGGTATGAGCAGTTCTTC; cdr3_aa: CASSYASGSGYEQFF
j_call: TRBJ1-3; clone_size: NA; d_call: NA; v_call: TRBV7-9; cdr3_nt: TGTGCCAGCAGCTTAGCTTTCTCTGGAAACACCATATATTTT; cdr3_aa: CASSLAFSGNTIYF
j_call: TRBJ2-2; clone_size: NA; d_call: TRBD1; v_call: TRBV7-6; cdr3_nt: TGTGCCAGCAGCCTTACGACAGGGGGGGCTGCGAACACCGGGGAGCTGTTTTTT; cdr3_aa: CASSLTTGGAANTGELFF
j_call: TRBJ2-7; clone_size: once; d_call: NA; v_call: TRBV20-1; cdr3_nt: TGCAGTGCTAGTACAGCCTACGAGCAGTACTTC; cdr3_aa: CSASTAYEQYF
j_call: TRBJ1-2; clone_size: NA; d_call: TRBD1; v_call: TRBV6-2/TRBV6-3; cdr3_nt: TGTGCCAGCAGTAAGACAGGGAGTGTGGACTATGGCTACACCTTC; cdr3_aa: CASSKTGSVDYGYTF
j_call: TRBJ2-5; clone_size: NA; d_call: NA; v_call: TRBV30; cdr3_nt: TGTGCCTGGAGTGGGGCTGGATGGGGAGAAGAGACCCAGTACTTC; cdr3_aa: CAWSGAGWGEETQYF
j_call: TRBJ1-1; clone_size: few; d_call: NA; v_call: TRBV10-3; cdr3_nt: TGTGCCATCAAAAAAGGGATGGACACTGAAGCTTTCTTT; cdr3_aa: CAIKKGMDTEAFF
j_call: TRBJ1-2; clone_size: NA; d_call: NA; v_call: TRBV20-1; cdr3_nt: TGCAGTGCCCTAGACAGAGGGATACGGGGAAACTATGGCTACACCTTC; cdr3_aa: CSALDRGIRGNYGYTF
j_call: TRBJ2-2; clone_size: NA; d_call: NA; v_call: TRBV7-6; cdr3_nt: TGTGCTAGCAGCTTAAATGCGGTCACCGGGGAGCTGTTTTTT; cdr3_aa: CASSLNAVTGELFF
j_call: TRBJ2-7; clone_size: few; d_call: NA; v_call: TRBV7-8; cdr3_nt: TGTGCCAGCAGCTTAGCCAGGGACCGTAATTACTACGAGCAGTACTTC; cdr3_aa: CASSLARDRNYYEQYF
j_call: TRBJ2-1; clone_size: NA; d_call: TRBD2; v_call: TRBV7-2; cdr3_nt: TGTGCCAGCAGCTTAGGCGGGGGGGGCACGGATGAGCAGTTCTTC; cdr3_aa: CASSLGGGGTDEQFF
j_call: TRBJ2-7; clone_size: few; d_call: NA; v_call: TRBV29-1; cdr3_nt: TGCAGCGTTGGGACTCCGTGGACAGATCAGCCCTACGAGCAGTACTTC; cdr3_aa: CSVGTPWTDQPYEQYF
j_call: TRBJ1-2; clone_size: NA; d_call: NA; v_call: TRBV28; cdr3_nt: TGTGCCAGCAGTTTATTGGGGGCGTCGAACGGCTACACCTTC; cdr3_aa: CASSLLGASNGYTF
j_call: TRBJ1-2; clone_size: few; d_call: TRBD1; v_call: TRBV20-1; cdr3_nt: TGCAGTGCTACGACAGGGAGCTATGGCTACACCTTC; cdr3_aa: CSATTGSYGYTF
j_call: TRBJ2-2; clone_size: NA; d_call: NA; v_call: TRBV4-1; cdr3_nt: TGCGCCAGCAGCCACCAGGCAGGACTTGTCGGGGAGCTGTTTTTT; cdr3_aa: CASSHQAGLVGELFF
j_call: TRBJ1-1; clone_size: NA; d_call: TRBD1; v_call: TRBV20-1; cdr3_nt: TGCAGTGCCAGCGCACAGGCTTGGACAGGCGGCGGGAACACTGAAGCTTTCTTT; cdr3_aa: CSASAQAWTGGGNTEAFF
j_call: TRBJ2-5; clone_size: NA; d_call: TRBD2; v_call: TRBV2; cdr3_nt: TGTGCCAGCAGGCCTAGCGGGGGTAAGACCCAGTACTTC; cdr3_aa: CASRPSGGKTQYF
j_call: TRBJ2-7; clone_size: NA; d_call: NA; v_call: TRBV20-1; cdr3_nt: TGCAGTGCTAGAGAGAATAAGGGGAACTCCTACGAGCAGTACTTC; cdr3_aa: CSARENKGNSYEQYF
j_call: TRBJ1-2; clone_size: NA; d_call: NA; v_call: TRBV6-5; cdr3_nt: TGTGCCAGCAGTTACTCGGTCTATGGCTACACCTTC; cdr3_aa: CASSYSVYGYTF
j_call: TRBJ1-1; clone_size: NA; d_call: NA; v_call: TRBV6-7; cdr3_nt: TGTGCCAGCATCGCGACGGGCCAGACAAACACTGAAGCTTTCTTT; cdr3_aa: CASIATGQTNTEAFF
j_call: TRBJ2-3; clone_size: few; d_call: NA; v_call: TRBV7-3; cdr3_nt: TGTGCCAGCAGCTTATTGAATCGGGATACGCAGTATTTT; cdr3_aa: CASSLLNRDTQYF
j_call: TRBJ2-5; clone_size: few; d_call: NA; v_call: TRBV7-3; cdr3_nt: TGTGCCAGCAGCTTAACGCCTACTAGGAGGGGAGAAGTTCGAGAGACCCAGTACTTC; cdr3_aa: CASSLTPTRRGEVRETQYF
j_call: TRBJ1-2; clone_size: NA; d_call: NA; v_call: TRBV7-9; cdr3_nt: TGTGCCAGCAGCTTGGGGGTGGACCCCTATGGCTACACCTTC; cdr3_aa: CASSLGVDPYGYTF
j_call: TRBJ1-2; clone_size: NA; d_call: NA; v_call: TRBV6-1; cdr3_nt: TGTGCCATCAGCTCACAGAGGGTGGGCTACACCTTC; cdr3_aa: CAISSQRVGYTF
j_call: TRBJ2-7; clone_size: NA; d_call: NA; v_call: TRBV7-2; cdr3_nt: TGTGCCAGCAGCTTCCCCGGTGGTCGGCAGTACTTC; cdr3_aa: CASSFPGGRQYF
j_call: TRBJ1-5; clone_size: few; d_call: NA; v_call: TRBV10-3; cdr3_nt: TGTGCCATCAGTGGACAGAGCAATCAGCCCCAGCATTTT; cdr3_aa: CAISGQSNQPQHF
j_call: TRBJ2-7; clone_size: NA; d_call: NA; v_call: TRBV7-2; cdr3_nt: TGTGCCAGCAGCTTAGCGGGGGGGCCGAGGGAGCAGTACTTC; cdr3_aa: CASSLAGGPREQYF
j_call: TRBJ1-5; clone_size: few; d_call: TRBD1; v_call: TRBV9; cdr3_nt: TGTGCCAGCAGCGTAGGGGACAGTAATCAGCCCCAGCATTTT; cdr3_aa: CASSVGDSNQPQHF
j_call: TRBJ1-2; clone_size: NA; d_call: NA; v_call: TRBV20-1; cdr3_nt: TGCAGTGCTAGTCATGGACAGAACTATGGCTACACCTTC; cdr3_aa: CSASHGQNYGYTF
j_call: TRBJ1-3; clone_size: few; d_call: TRBD1; v_call: TRBV6-4; cdr3_nt: TGTGCCAGCAGTGCCCTTCCGGGACAGGGCTTTTGGACCATATATTTT; cdr3_aa: CASSALPGQGFWTIYF
j_call: TRBJ1-2; clone_size: NA; d_call: NA; v_call: TRBV5-4; cdr3_nt: TGTGCCAGCAGCCAAGGGTCCTTAGGGGACTATGGCTACACCTTC; cdr3_aa: CASSQGSLGDYGYTF
j_call: TRBJ2-3; clone_size: once; d_call: NA; v_call: TRBV19; cdr3_nt: TGTGCCAGTAGCTACCAAACAGGGCGGTCCACAGATACGCAGTATTTT; cdr3_aa: CASSYQTGRSTDTQYF
j_call: TRBJ1-5; clone_size: NA; d_call: NA; v_call: TRBV21-1; cdr3_nt: TGTGCCAGCAGGACGGGGGAACCTAGCAATCAGCCCCAGCATTTT; cdr3_aa: CASRTGEPSNQPQHF
j_call: TRBJ2-7; clone_size: NA; d_call: TRBD2; v_call: TRBV28; cdr3_nt: TGTGCCAGCTTAGCGGGATCCTCCTACGAGCAGTACTTC; cdr3_aa: CASLAGSSYEQYF
j_call: TRBJ2-5; clone_size: few; d_call: TRBD2; v_call: TRBV7-3; cdr3_nt: TGTGCCAGCAGCTCCGGGGGGGACGGGCAAGAGACCCAGTACTTC; cdr3_aa: CASSSGGDGQETQYF
j_call: TRBJ1-4; clone_size: NA; d_call: TRBD1; v_call: TRBV6-1; cdr3_nt: TGTGCCAGCAGGAGGGGGCGGGATGAAAAACTGTTTTTT; cdr3_aa: CASRRGRDEKLFF
j_call: TRBJ1-1; clone_size: NA; d_call: NA; v_call: TRBV20-1; cdr3_nt: TGCAGTGCTAGCCCGGGTAATGAAGCTTTCTTT; cdr3_aa: CSASPGNEAFF
j_call: TRBJ2-5; clone_size: NA; d_call: NA; v_call: TRBV7-6; cdr3_nt: TGTGCTAGCAGCCAAGGGGGGTTCGGGGAGACCCAGTACTTC; cdr3_aa: CASSQGGFGETQYF
j_call: TRBJ1-2; clone_size: NA; d_call: TRBD1; v_call: TRBV12-3/TRBV12-4; cdr3_nt: TGTGCCAGCACCCCCGGACAGGGAAGGAGCTACACCTTC; cdr3_aa: CASTPGQGRSYTF
j_call: TRBJ1-2; clone_size: NA; d_call: TRBD1; v_call: TRBV5-4; cdr3_nt: TGTGCCAGCAGCCCCCCGGGTCGACAGGGAATCAAGACCAACTATGGCTACACCTTC; cdr3_aa: CASSPPGRQGIKTNYGYTF
j_call: TRBJ2-7; clone_size: NA; d_call: NA; v_call: TRBV19; cdr3_nt: TGTGCCAGTAGTATCAGGACGGGCTCCTACGAGCAGTACTTC; cdr3_aa: CASSIRTGSYEQYF
j_call: TRBJ2-5; clone_size: NA; d_call: TRBD1; v_call: TRBV14; cdr3_nt: TGTGCCAGCAGCAAGCAGGACAGGGAAGGGGCCCAGTACTTC; cdr3_aa: CASSKQDREGAQYF
j_call: TRBJ2-7; clone_size: NA; d_call: NA; v_call: TRBV25-1; cdr3_nt: TGTGCCAGCAGCCTTGGGCAGGGCCTCGAGCAGTACTTC; cdr3_aa: CASSLGQGLEQYF
j_call: TRBJ2-7; clone_size: few; d_call: NA; v_call: TRBV6-1; cdr3_nt: TGTGCCAGCAGTACGGACATAAACTACGAGCAGTACTTC; cdr3_aa: CASSTDINYEQYF
j_call: TRBJ1-1; clone_size: few; d_call: NA; v_call: TRBV10-3; cdr3_nt: TGTGCCATCAGTGAGTCAAGTACTGAAGCTTTCTTT; cdr3_aa: CAISESSTEAFF
j_call: TRBJ1-1; clone_size: few; d_call: NA; v_call: TRBV19; cdr3_nt: TGTGCCAGTAGTATAGGAAGGGTGGGCGACACTGAAGCTTTCTTT; cdr3_aa: CASSIGRVGDTEAFF
j_call: TRBJ1-1; clone_size: few; d_call: TRBD1; v_call: TRBV6-2/TRBV6-3; cdr3_nt: TGTGCCAGCAGTTCGGTAAGCCAGGACAGGCCTGAAGCTTTCTTT; cdr3_aa: CASSSVSQDRPEAFF
j_call: TRBJ2-3; clone_size: NA; d_call: TRBD1; v_call: TRBV19; cdr3_nt: TGTGCCAGTAGTATAATTGGGCAGGGGGCCGCAGATACGCAGTATTTT; cdr3_aa: CASSIIGQGAADTQYF
j_call: TRBJ1-1; clone_size: NA; d_call: TRBD1; v_call: TRBV2; cdr3_nt: TGTGCCAGCATTAGTGAGACAGGGAGCACTGAAGCTTTCTTT; cdr3_aa: CASISETGSTEAFF